These 4 T cell receptor beta chains were all obtained from the same sample, sequenced in a study of T-cell memory formation after mild COVID-19. TCRdb passed the 5' RACE reads through MiXCR, listing each CDR3 protein once. The sample contains 140,000 or so distinct CDR3 sequences, around 5.8% of which appear only once. The sample comprised PBMCs or a T cell subset sorted from them (not recorded which). These TCRs come from an adult woman who had mild COVID-19 (a few samples of this study predate the infection). Cell type and time point are not known.

This clonotype was seen more than once but under ten times. The V gene is TRBV18, the J gene TRBJ1-3; 8 positions agree with TRBD1. Germline assignment: CDR1 KGHSH and CDR2 LQKENI. V lost 2 bases, J lost 0 bases, and 6 bases stayed unmatched. The CDR3 consists of 17 residues. The CDR3 region is CASSPLGTGDSGNTIYF. Here the CDR3 DNA reads TGTGCCAGCTCACCATTAGGGACAGGTGACTCTGGAAACACCATATATTTT.

The chain recombines TRBV11-3 with TRBJ2-1; no clear D. CDR1 and CDR2 from the germline V gene are SGHNT and YENEEA. Trimming stripped 8 bases from V and 0 bases from J, with 8 bases between. This CDR3 spans 13 amino acids. The CDR3 nucleotides are TGTGCCAGCCTGTCGTCCTCCTACAATGAGCAGTTCTTC. Translation: CASLSSSYNEQFF.

The CDR3 DNA reads TGTGCCTTTCGAGGATTCAAAGACAGGGATACCTACGAGCAGTACTTC. Its translation is CAFRGFKDRDTYEQYF. The gene calls are TRBV30 and TRBJ2-7, with 7 bases identical to TRBD1. With V trimmed by 7 bases and J by 2 bases, 17 bases remained unmatched. The CDR3 length is 16 residues. Germline lookup yields CDR1 GTSNPN and CDR2 SVGIG (reference sequence).

There are a few counts of this clonotype. The CDR3 DNA sequence: TGTGCCAGCAGCCAAAACTCTGGAAACACCATATATTTT. This codes for CASSQNSGNTIYF. This chain joins TRBV3-1 and TRBJ1-3; D remains unclear. This CDR3 is built from 13 residues. Trimming stripped 2 bases from V and 0 bases from J, with 2 bases between. CDR1 is LGHDT, CDR2 YNNKEL, per germline (reference sequence).